This T cell receptor (beta chain) stems from a study of cytomegalovirus exposure and HLA in healthy donors. In the PCR, 60 Vbeta and 13 Jbeta primers were used. Libraries were prepared by immunoSEQ multiplex PCR; TCRdb keeps only in-frame clonotypes and omits some of them. The table lists fewer than 200,000 clones, 8.5% to 10% of them singletons. From germline, CDR1 is LGHNA and CDR2 YNFKEQ. V was clipped by 0 bases and J by 2 bases; unmatched bases: 16. The CDR3 totals 21 residues. Study-level results: Presence/absence analysis assumed near-uniform sequencing depth across donors.

In nominal health when sampled, donors likely had unrecorded immune exposures nonetheless. About this clone: No antigen is known for it.

This clonotype was sampled from a woman younger than 45 in good health and CMV-seropositive. Sequenced: PBMCs. V usage is TRBV4-2 and J usage is TRBJ2-3; 11 bases map to TRBD2. The CDR3 DNA is TGTGCCAGCAGCCAAGACAGGACTAGCGGGCTCCTTCCTTCTTACACAGATACGCAGTATTTT. Translating gives CASSQDRTSGLLPSYTDTQYF.